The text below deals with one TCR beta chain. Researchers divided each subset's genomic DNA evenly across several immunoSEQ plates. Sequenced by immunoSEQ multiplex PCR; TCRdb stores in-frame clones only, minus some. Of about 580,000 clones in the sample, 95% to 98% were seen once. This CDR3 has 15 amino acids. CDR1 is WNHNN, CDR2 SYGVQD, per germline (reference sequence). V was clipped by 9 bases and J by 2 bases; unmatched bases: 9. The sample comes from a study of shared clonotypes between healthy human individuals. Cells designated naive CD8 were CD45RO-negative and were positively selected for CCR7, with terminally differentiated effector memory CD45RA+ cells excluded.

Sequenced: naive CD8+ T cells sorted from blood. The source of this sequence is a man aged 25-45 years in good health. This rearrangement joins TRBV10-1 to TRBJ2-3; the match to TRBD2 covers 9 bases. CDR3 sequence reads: CARGGLAGHTDTQYF. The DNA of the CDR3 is TGCGCCAGGGGGGGGCTAGCGGGACACACAGATACGCAGTATTTT.